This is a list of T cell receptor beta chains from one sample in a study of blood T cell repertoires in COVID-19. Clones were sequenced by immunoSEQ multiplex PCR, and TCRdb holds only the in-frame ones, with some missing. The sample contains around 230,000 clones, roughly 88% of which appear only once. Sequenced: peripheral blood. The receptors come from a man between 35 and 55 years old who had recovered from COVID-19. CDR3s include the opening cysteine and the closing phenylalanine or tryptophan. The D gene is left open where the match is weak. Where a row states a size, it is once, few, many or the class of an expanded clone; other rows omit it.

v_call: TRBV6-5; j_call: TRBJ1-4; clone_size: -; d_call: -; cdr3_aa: CASSYSPLEGEKLFF; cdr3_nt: TGTGCCAGCAGTTACTCGCCCCTCGAGGGCGAAAAACTGTTTTTT
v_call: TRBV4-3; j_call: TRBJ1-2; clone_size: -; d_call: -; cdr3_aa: CASSQAGGNYGYTF; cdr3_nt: TGCGCCAGCAGCCAAGCCGGGGGGAACTATGGCTACACCTTC
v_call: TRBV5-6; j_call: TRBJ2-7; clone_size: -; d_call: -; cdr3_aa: CASSLDGDYYEQYF; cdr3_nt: TGTGCCAGCAGCTTGGACGGGGATTACTACGAGCAGTACTTC
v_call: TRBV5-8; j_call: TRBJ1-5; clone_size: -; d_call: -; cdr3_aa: CASSLYTGNQPQHF; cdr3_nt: TGTGCCAGCAGCTTGTACACAGGGAATCAGCCCCAGCATTTT
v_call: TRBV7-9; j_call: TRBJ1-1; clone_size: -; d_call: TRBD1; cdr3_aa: CASSQWDRGNTEAFF; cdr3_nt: TGTGCCAGCAGCCAATGGGACAGGGGGAACACTGAAGCTTTCTTT
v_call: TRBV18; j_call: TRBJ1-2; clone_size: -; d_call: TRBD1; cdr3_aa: CASSPTTGWDYGYTF; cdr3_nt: TGTGCCAGCTCACCAACGACAGGGTGGGACTATGGCTACACCTTC
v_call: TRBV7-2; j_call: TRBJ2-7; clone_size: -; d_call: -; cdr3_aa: CASSLAHGAYEQYF; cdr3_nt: TGTGCCAGCAGCTTAGCGCACGGGGCCTACGAGCAGTACTTC
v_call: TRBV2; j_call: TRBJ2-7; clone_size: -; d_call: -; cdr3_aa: CASSRDSVRSSYEQYF; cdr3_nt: TGTGCCAGCAGTAGGGACTCCGTAAGGAGCTCCTACGAGCAGTACTTC
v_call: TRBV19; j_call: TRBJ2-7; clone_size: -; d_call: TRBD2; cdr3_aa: CASSIASTSGSKGFYEQYF; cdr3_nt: TGTGCCAGTAGTATAGCCTCGACTAGCGGATCGAAAGGGTTCTACGAGCAGTACTTC
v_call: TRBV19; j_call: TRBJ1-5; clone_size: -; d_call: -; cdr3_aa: CASSIFSRVSNQPQHF; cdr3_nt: TGTGCCAGTAGTATCTTTTCCCGCGTAAGCAATCAGCCCCAGCATTTT
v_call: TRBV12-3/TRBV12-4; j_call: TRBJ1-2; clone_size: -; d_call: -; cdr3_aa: CATITEVDYGYTF; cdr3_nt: TGTGCCACGATCACGGAGGTGGACTATGGCTACACCTTC
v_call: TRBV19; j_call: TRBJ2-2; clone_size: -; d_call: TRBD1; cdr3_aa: CASGQGTSGGELFF; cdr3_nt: TGTGCCAGCGGACAGGGGACCTCAGGCGGGGAGCTGTTTTTT
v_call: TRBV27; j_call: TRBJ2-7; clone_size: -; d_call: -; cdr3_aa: CASAPSGPSYEQYF; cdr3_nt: TGTGCCAGCGCCCCGTCAGGGCCGTCCTACGAGCAGTACTTC
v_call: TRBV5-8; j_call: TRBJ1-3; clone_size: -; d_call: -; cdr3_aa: CASSLVRVGNTIYF; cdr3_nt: TGTGCCAGCAGCTTGGTTCGCGTAGGAAACACCATATATTTT
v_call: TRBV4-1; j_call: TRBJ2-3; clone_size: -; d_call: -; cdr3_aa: CASRFGTGSSDTQYF; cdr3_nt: TGCGCCAGCAGGTTCGGGACTGGGTCCTCGGATACGCAGTATTTT
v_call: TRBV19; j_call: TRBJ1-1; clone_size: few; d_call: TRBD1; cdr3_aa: CASSQDRGVGMKAFF; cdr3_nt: TGTGCCAGTAGCCAGGACAGGGGCGTCGGTATGAAAGCTTTCTTT
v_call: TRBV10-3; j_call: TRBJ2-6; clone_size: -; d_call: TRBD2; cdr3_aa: CAIREGIAGGISGANVLTF; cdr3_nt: TGTGCCATCAGAGAGGGTATAGCGGGAGGAATATCTGGGGCCAACGTCCTGACTTTC
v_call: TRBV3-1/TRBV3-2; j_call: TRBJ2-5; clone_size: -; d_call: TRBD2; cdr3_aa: CASNGRGKETQYF; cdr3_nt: TGTGCCAGCAACGGGAGGGGCAAAGAGACCCAGTACTTC
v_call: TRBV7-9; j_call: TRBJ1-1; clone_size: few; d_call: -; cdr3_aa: CASSLFLVVRGNTEAFF; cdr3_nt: TGTGCCAGCAGCTTATTTCTCGTAGTGCGCGGGAACACTGAAGCTTTCTTT
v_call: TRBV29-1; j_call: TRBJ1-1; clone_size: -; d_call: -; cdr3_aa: CSVEKGANTEAFF; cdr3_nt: TGCAGCGTTGAAAAGGGAGCAAACACTGAAGCTTTCTTT
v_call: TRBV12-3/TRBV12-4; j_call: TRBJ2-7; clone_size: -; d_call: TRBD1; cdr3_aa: CASSSTGDEQYF; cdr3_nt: TGTGCCAGCAGTTCGACAGGGGACGAGCAGTACTTC
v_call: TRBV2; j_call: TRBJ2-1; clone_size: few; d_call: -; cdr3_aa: CASGRETLVEQFF; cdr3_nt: TGTGCCAGCGGAAGGGAGACCTTAGTCGAGCAGTTCTTC
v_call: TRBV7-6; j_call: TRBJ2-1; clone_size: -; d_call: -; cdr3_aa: CASSLWANSEQFF; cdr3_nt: TGTGCCAGCAGCTTATGGGCGAATTCTGAGCAGTTCTTC